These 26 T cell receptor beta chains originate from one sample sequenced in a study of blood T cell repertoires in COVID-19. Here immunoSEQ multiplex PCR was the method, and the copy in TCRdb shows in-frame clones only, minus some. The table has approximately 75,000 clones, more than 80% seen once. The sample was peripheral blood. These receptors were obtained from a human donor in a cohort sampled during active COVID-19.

The DNA for the CDR3 is TGTGCCAGCAGCCTAAGGGGGACAGCCAACTCCTATAATTCACCCCTCCACTTT. Its translation: CASSLRGTANSYNSPLHF. The chain carries TRBV27 and TRBJ1-6, with 7 bases that match TRBD1. The CDR3 consists of 18 residues. J lost 0 bases, V lost 6 bases, and 11 bases had no gene match. Germline CDR1 and CDR2: MNHEY and SMNVEV (reference sequence).

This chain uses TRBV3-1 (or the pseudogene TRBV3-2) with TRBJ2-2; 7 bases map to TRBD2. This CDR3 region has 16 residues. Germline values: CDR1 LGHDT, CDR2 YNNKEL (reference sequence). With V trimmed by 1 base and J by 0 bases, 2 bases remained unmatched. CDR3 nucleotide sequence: TGTGCCAGCAGCCAAGGGACTAGGACGAACACCGGGGAGCTGTTTTTT. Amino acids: CASSQGTRTNTGELFF.

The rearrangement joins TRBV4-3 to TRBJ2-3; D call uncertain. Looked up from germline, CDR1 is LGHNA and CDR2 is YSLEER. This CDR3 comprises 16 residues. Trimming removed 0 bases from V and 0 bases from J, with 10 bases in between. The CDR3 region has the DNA TGCGCCAGCAGCCAAGATTGGCTGACTAGCACAGATACGCAGTATTTT. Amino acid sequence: CASSQDWLTSTDTQYF.

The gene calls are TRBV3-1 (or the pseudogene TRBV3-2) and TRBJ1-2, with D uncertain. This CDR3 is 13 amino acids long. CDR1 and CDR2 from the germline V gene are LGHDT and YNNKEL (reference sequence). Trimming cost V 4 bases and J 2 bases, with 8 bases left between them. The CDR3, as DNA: TGTGCCAGCAGCCTGGGAGGGAACTATGGCTACACCTTC. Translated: CASSLGGNYGYTF.

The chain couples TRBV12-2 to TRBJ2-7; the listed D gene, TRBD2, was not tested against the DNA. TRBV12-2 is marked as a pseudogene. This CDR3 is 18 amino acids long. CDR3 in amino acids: CASHPEEAASGTSYEQYF. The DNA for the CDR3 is TGTGCAAGTCACCCCGAGGAGGCGGCTAGCGGGACTTCCTACGAGCAGTACTTC.

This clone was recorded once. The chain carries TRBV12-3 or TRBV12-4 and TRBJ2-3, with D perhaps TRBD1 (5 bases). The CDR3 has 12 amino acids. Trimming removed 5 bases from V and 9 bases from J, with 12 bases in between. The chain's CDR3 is CASSPDSGTQYF. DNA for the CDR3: TGTGCCAGCAGTCCCGACAGTGGAACGCAGTATTTT.

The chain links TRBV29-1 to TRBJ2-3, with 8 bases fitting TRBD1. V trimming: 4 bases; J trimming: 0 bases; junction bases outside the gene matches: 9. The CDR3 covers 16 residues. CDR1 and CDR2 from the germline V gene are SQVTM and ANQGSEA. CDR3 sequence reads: CSVVGGQGASTDTQYF. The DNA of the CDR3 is TGCAGCGTTGTAGGCGGGCAGGGGGCGAGCACAGATACGCAGTATTTT.

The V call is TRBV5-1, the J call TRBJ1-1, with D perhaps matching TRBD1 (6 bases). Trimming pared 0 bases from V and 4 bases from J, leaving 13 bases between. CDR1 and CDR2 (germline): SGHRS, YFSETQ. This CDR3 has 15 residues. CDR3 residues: CASSLERGAGTEAFF. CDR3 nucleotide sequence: TGCGCCAGCAGCTTGGAGCGGGGGGCGGGCACTGAAGCTTTCTTT.

The CDR3 spells CASSLSTGAYGYTF. CDR3 bases: TGTGCCAGCAGCTTATCCACAGGGGCCTATGGCTACACCTTC. This chain links TRBV7-9 with TRBJ1-2, with 7 bases that match TRBD1. Losses at the gene ends were 2 bases for V and 4 bases for J; bases not matched to a gene: 4. The CDR3 is 14 amino acids. Looked up from germline, CDR1 is SEHNR and CDR2 is FQNEAQ (reference sequence). The full variable domain, completed using reference TRBV7-9 and TRBJ1-2, is DTGVSQNPRHKITKRGQNVTFRCDPISEHNRLYWYRQTLGQGPEFLTYFQNEAQLEKSRLLSDRFSAERPKGSFSTLEIQRTEQGDSAMYLCASSLSTGAYGYTFGSGTRLTVV.

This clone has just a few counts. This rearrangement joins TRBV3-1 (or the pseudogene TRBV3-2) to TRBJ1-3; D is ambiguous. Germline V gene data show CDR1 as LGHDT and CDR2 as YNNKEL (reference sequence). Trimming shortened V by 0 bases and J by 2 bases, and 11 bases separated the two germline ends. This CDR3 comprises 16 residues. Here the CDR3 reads CASSQDFSFTGNTIYF. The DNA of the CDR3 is TGTGCCAGCAGCCAAGATTTTAGTTTCACTGGAAACACCATATATTTT.

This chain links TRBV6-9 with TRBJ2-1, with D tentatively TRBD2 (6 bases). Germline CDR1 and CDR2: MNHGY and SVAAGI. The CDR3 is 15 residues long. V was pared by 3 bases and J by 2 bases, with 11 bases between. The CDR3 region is CASSYSGGTYNEQFF. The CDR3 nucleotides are TGTGCCAGCAGTTACTCGGGCGGGACCTACAATGAGCAGTTCTTC.

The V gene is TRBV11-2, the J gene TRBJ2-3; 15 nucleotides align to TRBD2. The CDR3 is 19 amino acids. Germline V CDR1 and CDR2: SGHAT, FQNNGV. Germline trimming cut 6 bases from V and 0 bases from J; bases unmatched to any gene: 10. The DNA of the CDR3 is TGTGCCAGCAGGGGACCGGGACTAGCGGGGGGCCACAGCACAGATACGCAGTATTTT. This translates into CASRGPGLAGGHSTDTQYF.

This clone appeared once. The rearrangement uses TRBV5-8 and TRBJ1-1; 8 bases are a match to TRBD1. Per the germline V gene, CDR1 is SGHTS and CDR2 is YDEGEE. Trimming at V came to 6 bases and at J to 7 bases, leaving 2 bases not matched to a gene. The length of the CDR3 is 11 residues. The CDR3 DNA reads TGTGCCAGCATGGACAGGGATGAAGCTTTCTTT. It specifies CASMDRDEAFF.

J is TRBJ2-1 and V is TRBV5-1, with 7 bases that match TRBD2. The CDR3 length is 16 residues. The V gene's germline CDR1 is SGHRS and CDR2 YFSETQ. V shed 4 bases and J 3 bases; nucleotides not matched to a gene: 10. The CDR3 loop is CASSLGGASGYNEQFF. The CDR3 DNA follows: TGCGCCAGCAGCCTAGGCGGGGCTAGCGGCTACAATGAGCAGTTCTTC.

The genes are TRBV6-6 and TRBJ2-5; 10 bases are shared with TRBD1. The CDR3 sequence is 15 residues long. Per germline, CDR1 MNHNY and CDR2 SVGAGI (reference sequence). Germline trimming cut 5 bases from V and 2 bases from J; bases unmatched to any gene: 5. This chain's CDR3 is CASSRTGGNQETQYF. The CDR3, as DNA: TGTGCCAGCAGTAGGACAGGGGGGAATCAAGAGACCCAGTACTTC.

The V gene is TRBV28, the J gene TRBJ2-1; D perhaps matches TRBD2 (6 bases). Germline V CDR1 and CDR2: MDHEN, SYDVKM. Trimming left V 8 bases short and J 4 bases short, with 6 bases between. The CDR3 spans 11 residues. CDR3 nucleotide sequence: TGTGCCAGCCGGGGGTACAATGAGCAGTTCTTC. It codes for CASRGYNEQFF.

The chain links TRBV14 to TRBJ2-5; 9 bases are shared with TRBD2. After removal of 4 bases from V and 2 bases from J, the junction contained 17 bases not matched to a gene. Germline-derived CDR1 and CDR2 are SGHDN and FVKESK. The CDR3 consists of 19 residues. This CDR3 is CASSPQGRRLAGTQETQYF. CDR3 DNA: TGTGCCAGCAGCCCTCAGGGAAGGAGGCTAGCGGGGACTCAAGAGACCCAGTACTTC.

CDR3: CASSQDGGKETQYF. CDR3 sequence (DNA): TGTGCCAGCAGCCAAGATGGGGGCAAAGAGACCCAGTACTTC. The rearrangement joins TRBV3-1 (or the pseudogene TRBV3-2) to TRBJ2-5, with TRBD1 as a possible D gene (6 bases). V lost 0 bases, J lost 3 bases, and 8 bases lay in between. Germline V CDR1 and CDR2: LGHDT, YNNKEL (reference sequence). This CDR3 is 14 amino acids long.

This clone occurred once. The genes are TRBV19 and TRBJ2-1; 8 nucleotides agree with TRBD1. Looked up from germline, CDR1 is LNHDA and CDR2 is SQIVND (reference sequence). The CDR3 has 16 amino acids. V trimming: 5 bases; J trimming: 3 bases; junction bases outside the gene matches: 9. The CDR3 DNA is TGTGCCAGTAGTCTTCCCCAGGGGGCCATCTACAATGAGCAGTTCTTC. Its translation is CASSLPQGAIYNEQFF.

The CDR3 DNA follows: TGTGCCACCCGAACGAACAGAGGGGGTAATGAAAAACTGTTTTTT. This translates into CATRTNRGGNEKLFF. The V and J genes are TRBV15 and TRBJ1-4, with D perhaps matching TRBD1 (6 bases). Germline V CDR1 and CDR2: LNHNV, YYDKDF (reference sequence). The V gene lost 8 bases and the J gene lost 4 bases, with 17 bases spanning the gap. This CDR3 has 15 residues.

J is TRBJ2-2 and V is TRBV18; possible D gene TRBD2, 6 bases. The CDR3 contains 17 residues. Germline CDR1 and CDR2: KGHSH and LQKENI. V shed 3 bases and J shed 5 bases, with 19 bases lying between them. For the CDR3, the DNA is TGTGCCAGCTCACCGTACCGGGGACTGCACCAAACCGGGGAGCTGTTTTTT. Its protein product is CASSPYRGLHQTGELFF.

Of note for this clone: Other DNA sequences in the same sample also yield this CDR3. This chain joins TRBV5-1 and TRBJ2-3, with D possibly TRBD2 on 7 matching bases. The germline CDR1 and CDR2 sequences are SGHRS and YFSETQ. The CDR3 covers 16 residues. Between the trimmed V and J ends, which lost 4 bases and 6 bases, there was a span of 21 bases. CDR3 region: CASSGSLGGAGDTQYF. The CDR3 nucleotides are TGCGCCAGCAGCGGCTCCTTGGGGGGGGCTGGTGATACGCAGTATTTT.

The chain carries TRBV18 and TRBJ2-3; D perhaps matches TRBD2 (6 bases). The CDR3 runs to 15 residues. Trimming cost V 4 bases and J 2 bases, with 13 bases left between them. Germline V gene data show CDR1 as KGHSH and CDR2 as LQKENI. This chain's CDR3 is CASSRAGGDTDTQYF. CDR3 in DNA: TGTGCCAGCTCACGGGCCGGGGGAGACACAGATACGCAGTATTTT.

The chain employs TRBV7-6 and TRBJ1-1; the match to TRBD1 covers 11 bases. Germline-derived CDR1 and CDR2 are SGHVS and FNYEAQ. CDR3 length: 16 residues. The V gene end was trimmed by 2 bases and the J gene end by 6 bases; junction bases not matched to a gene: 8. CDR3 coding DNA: TGTGCCAGCAGCTTAAACCCCGGGGACAGGGGGGCTGAAGCTTTCTTT. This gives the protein CASSLNPGDRGAEAFF.

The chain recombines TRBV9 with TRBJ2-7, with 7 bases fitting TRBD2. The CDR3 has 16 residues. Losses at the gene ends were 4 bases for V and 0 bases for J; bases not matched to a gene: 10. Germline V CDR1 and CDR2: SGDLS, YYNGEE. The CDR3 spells CASSPTGTKYSYEQYF. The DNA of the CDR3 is TGTGCCAGCAGCCCAACCGGGACTAAATACTCCTACGAGCAGTACTTC. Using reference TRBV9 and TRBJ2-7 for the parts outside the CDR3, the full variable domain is DSGVTQTPKHLITATGQRVTLRCSPRSGDLSVYWYQQSLDQGLQFLIQYYNGEERAKGNILERFSAQQFPDLHSELNLSSLELGDSALYFCASSPTGTKYSYEQYFGPGTRLTVT.

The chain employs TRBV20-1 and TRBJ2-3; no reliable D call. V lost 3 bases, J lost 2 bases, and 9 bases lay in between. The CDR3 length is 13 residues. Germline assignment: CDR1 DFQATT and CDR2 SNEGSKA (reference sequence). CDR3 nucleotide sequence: TGCAGTGCTAGTTCAGGTCTCACAGATACGCAGTATTTT. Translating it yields CSASSGLTDTQYF.